This T cell receptor (beta chain) appears in the sequencing data of a study of T-cell reconstitution after alpha-beta-depleted transplantation in children. General study points: It was newly produced T cells that mostly accounted for T-cell counts and diversity one year after transplant. Several patients had high TCRbeta diversity at day 60; it came from surviving recipient T cells and thymic progenitors. Reportedly, alpha-beta T cells present about two months post-transplant originated from several hundred expanded clones of graft origin.

This clonotype was recorded at least ten times. Antigen unknown. The ends lost 1 base at V and 4 bases at J; junction bases unmatched: 3. The CDR3 length is 13 residues. Germline V gives CDR1 SQVTM, CDR2 ANQGSEA. Preparation of the TCRbeta library involved a method that used unique molecular identifiers. TCRdb re-called the PCR reads through MiXCR, storing one row per CDR3 protein. The data contain under 300,000 distinct CDR3 sequences, around 10% of them seen just once; the ten biggest clones take up roughly a quarter. The rearrangement uses TRBV29-1 and TRBJ2-5; 7 nucleotides match TRBD2. Here the sequenced sample was peripheral blood, taken 180 days after TCRalphabeta/CD19-depleted stem cell transplant. The source is a male patient aged 2 to 10 who had a stem cell transplant for chronic granulomatous disease, so the T cells may come from the graft donor. The CDR3 DNA reads TGCAGCGTTGAAGGCGGGAGCTTAGAGACCCAGTACTTC. Its translation: CSVEGGSLETQYF.